This TCR beta chain was sequenced in a study of blood T cells in healthy people across ages. From germline, CDR1 is SQVTM and CDR2 ANQGSEA. The CDR3 sequence is 11 residues long. This clonotype was seen only a few times. A J-beta primer mix and a sample-barcoded 5' primer were used in a second PCR of roughly 7 to 12 cycles. TCRdb processed the 5' RACE reads anew with MiXCR; each CDR3 protein has one entry. The sample yields approximately 1.5 million distinct CDR3 sequences, less than 45% seen once. The rearrangement joins TRBV29-1 to TRBJ2-4; D may correspond to TRBD1 or TRBD2 (5 bases each). The J call may be faulty, since TRBJ2-7 better matches the DNA end. This TCR derives from a woman aged 18-35 years in good health. The sample comprised blood. For the CDR3, the DNA is TGCAGCGTGGGGGACGCCTACGAGCAGTACTTC. Translation: CSVGDAYEQYF.